This T cell receptor beta chain appears in the sequencing data of a study of T-cell memory formation after mild COVID-19. Study results and caveats: Balance between CD4 and CD8 was seen in clones contracting day 15 to 85, and a CD4+ lean was seen in later expanders.

The table lists this clonotype with a few counts. Its antigen remains unidentified. TCRdb reanalysed the 5' RACE reads using MiXCR and keeps one entry per CDR3 protein. The sample lists 35,000 to 55,000 distinct CDR3 sequences; 7.5% to 10% were seen once. The CDR3 contains 15 residues. The germline CDR1 and CDR2 sequences are LGHDT and YNNKEL (reference sequence). V lost 1 base and J lost 6, with 14 bases in between. The sample consisted of PBMCs or a T cell subset sorted from them (not recorded which). This rearrangement joins TRBV3-1 to TRBJ2-3; possibly TRBD2 for D (5 bases). This clonotype was sampled from an adult woman who had mild COVID-19 (a few samples of this study predate the infection). Cell type and time point are not known. For the CDR3, the DNA is TGTGCCAGCAGCCAAGCCGGCCTAGCCGGGGATACGCAGTATTTT. Translated: CASSQAGLAGDTQYF.